One TCR beta chain is described in this entry. Antigen: not known. These data originate in a study of cytomegalovirus exposure and HLA in healthy donors. Trimming shortened V by 5 bases and J by 0 bases, and 7 bases separated the two germline ends. The germline V gene has CDR1 GTSNPN and CDR2 SVGIG (reference sequence). CDR3 length: 12 residues. Both 60 Vbeta primers and 13 Jbeta primers went into the PCR. Assay: immunoSEQ multiplex PCR; the TCRdb copy retains only in-frame clones and omits some. In the table there are about 190,000 clones, 81% of which are singletons. Whole-study findings and limits: High sensitivity and specificity were reportedly achieved when the classifier diagnosed cytomegalovirus status. In a later analysis, TCR beta V- and J-gene trimming showed a link to a missense DCLRE1C variant.

The V and J genes are TRBV30 and TRBJ1-1; unclear D gene. The clonotype originates from a man in his fifties or sixties in good health and CMV-seronegative. The sequenced material came from PBMCs. CDR3 coding DNA: TGTGCCTGGGGCTTCATGAACACTGAAGCTTTCTTT. Protein sequence: CAWGFMNTEAFF.